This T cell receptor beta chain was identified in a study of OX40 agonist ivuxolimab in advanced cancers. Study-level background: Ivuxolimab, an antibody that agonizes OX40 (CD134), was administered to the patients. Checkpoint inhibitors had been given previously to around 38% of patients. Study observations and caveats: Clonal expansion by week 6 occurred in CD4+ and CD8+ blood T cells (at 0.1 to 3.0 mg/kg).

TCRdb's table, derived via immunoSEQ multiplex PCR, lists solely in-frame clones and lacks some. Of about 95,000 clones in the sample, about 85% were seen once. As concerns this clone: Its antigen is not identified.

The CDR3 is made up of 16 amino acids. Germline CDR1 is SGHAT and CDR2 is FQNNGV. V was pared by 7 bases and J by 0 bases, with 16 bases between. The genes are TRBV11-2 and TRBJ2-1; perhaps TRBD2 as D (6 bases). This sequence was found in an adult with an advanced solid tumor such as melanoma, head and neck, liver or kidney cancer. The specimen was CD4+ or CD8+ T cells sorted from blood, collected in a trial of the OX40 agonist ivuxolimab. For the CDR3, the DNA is TGTGCCAGCACCCTCGGGCTAGCGAGCTCCTACAATGAGCAGTTCTTC. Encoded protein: CASTLGLASSYNEQFF.